This T cell receptor (beta chain) comes out of a study of T cell responses to AZD1222 COVID-19 vaccine. Study overall: Timing groups of about 4 and about 12 weeks for second doses were pooled. Regarding the study as a whole: White British people made up most donors, females outnumbered males, and clonal diversity was possibly underestimated. Reportedly, close to half of spike-specific TCRs are directed against unmutated variant regions. Repertoires were obtained only post-peak T cell response.

The V gene's germline CDR1 is SGHVS and CDR2 FQNEAQ. Between the trimmed V and J ends, which lost 1 base and 1 base, there was a span of 11 bases. This CDR3 is built from 16 residues. Profiling relied on immunoSEQ multiplex PCR, and the TCRdb table lists in-frame clones only, not all of them. The table records 95,000 to 150,000 clones, 89% of them present only once. Notes on this clone: Antigen unknown.

The source was peripheral blood, collected on day 0 of AZD1222 vaccination. This chain joins TRBV7-8 and TRBJ1-5, with D maybe TRBD1 (5 bases). The sequence derives from an adult in good health. Written as DNA, the CDR3 is TGTGCCAGCAGCTTAGGGTCTGGGGGAAGCAATCAGCCCCAGCATTTT. Its translation is CASSLGSGGSNQPQHF.